This section outlines one T cell receptor beta chain sequence together with its context. Its antigen is unidentified. The junction had 7 bases not matched to a gene; V was cut back by 6 bases and J by 5 bases. The CDR3 totals 15 residues. Germline CDR1 SEHNR, CDR2 FQNEAQ (reference sequence). The data are from a study of shared clonotypes between healthy human individuals. For the study at large: Each donor had three CD4 naive, three CD4 memory, two CD8 naive and one CD8 memory plate.

Naive CD8 isolation took CD45RO-negative cells positively selected for CCR7 and excluded terminally differentiated effector memory CD45RA+ cells. Deep-level assay runs were performed. An approximately 210 ng quantity of DNA, about 30,000 T cell genomes, went into the sorted-subset replicate PCRs. Generated by immunoSEQ multiplex PCR, the TCRdb table keeps only in-frame clones and is missing some. The sample holds fewer than 1 million clones; about 96% are singletons and the top ten take roughly 0.23%. Study-level findings and limits: The study found roughly 5% of naive CD4 clonotypes shared across a handful of donors.

Sequenced sample: naive CD8+ T cells sorted from blood. The TCR originated in a man aged 25 to 40 in good health. The chain uses TRBV7-9 and TRBJ2-1; 10 bases map to TRBD1. CDR3 nucleotides: TGTGCCAGCAGAGTGGGACAGGGGTCTAACAATGAGCAGTTCTTC. Translated: CASRVGQGSNNEQFF.